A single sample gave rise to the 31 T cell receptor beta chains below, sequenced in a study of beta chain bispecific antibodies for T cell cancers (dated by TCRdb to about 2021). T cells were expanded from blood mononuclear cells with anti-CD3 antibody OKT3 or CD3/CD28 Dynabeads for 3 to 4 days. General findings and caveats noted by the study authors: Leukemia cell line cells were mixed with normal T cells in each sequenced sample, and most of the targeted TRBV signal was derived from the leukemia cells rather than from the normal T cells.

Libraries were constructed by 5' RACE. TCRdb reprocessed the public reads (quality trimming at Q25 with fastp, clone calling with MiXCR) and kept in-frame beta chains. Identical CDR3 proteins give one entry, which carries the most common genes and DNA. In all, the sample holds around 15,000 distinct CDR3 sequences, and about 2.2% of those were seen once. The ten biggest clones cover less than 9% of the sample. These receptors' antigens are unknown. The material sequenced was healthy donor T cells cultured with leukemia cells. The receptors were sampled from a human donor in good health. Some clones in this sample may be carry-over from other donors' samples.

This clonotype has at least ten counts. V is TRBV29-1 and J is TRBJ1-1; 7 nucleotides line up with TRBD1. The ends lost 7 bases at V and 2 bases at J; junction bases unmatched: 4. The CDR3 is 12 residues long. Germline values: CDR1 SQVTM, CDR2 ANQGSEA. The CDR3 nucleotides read TGCAGCGCCTGGGACAGTAACACTGAAGCTTTCTTT. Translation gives CSAWDSNTEAFF.

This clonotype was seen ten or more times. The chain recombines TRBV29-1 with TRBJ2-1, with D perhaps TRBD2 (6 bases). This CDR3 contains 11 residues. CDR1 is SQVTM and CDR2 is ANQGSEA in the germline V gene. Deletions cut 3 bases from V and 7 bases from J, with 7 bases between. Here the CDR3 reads CSVEAGNEQFF. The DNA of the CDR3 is TGCAGCGTTGAGGCGGGGAATGAGCAGTTCTTC.

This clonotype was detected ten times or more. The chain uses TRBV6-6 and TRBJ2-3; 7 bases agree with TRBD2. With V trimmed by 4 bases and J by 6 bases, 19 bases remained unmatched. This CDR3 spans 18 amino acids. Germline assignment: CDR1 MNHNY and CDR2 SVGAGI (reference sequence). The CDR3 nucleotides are TGTGCCAGCAGTTTGATGATCCCGAGCGGGGCCCCCTGGGATACGCAGTATTTT. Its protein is CASSLMIPSGAPWDTQYF.

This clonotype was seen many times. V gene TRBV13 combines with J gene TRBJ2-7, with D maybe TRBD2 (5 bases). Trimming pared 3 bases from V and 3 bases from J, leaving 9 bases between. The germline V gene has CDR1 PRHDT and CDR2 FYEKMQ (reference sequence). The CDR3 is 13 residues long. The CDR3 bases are TGTGCCAGCAGCTTTCAGAGCGGCTACGAGCAGTACTTC. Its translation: CASSFQSGYEQYF. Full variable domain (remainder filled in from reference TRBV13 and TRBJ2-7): AAGVIQSPRHLIKEKRETATLKCYPIPRHDTVYWYQQGPGQDPQFLISFYEKMQSDKGSIPDRFSAQQFSDYHSELNMSSLELGDSALYFCASSFQSGYEQYFGPGTRLTVT.

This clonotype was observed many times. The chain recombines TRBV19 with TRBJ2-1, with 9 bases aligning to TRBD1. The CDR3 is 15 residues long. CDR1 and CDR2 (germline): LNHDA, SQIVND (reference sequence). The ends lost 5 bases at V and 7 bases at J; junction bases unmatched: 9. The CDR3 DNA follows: TGTGCCAGTAGTCCCGGGACAGGGTCCCCGAATGAGCAGTTCTTC. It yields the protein CASSPGTGSPNEQFF.

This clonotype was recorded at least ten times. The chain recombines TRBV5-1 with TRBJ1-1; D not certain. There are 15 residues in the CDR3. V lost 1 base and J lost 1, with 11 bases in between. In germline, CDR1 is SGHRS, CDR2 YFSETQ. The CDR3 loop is CASSLYSGPNTEAFF. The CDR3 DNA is TGCGCCAGCAGCTTGTATTCCGGGCCGAACACTGAAGCTTTCTTT.

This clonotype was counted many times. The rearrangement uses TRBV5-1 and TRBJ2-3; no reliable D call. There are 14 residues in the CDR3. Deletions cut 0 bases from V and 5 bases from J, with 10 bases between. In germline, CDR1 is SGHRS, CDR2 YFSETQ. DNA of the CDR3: TGCGCCAGCAGCTTGGACAGCCCGGGAGATACGCAGTATTTT. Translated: CASSLDSPGDTQYF. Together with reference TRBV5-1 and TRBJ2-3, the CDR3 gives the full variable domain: KAGVTQTPRYLIKTRGQQVTLSCSPISGHRSVSWYQQTPGQGLQFLFEYFSETQRNKGNFPGRFSGRQFSNSRSEMNVSTLELGDSALYLCASSLDSPGDTQYFGPGTRLTVL.

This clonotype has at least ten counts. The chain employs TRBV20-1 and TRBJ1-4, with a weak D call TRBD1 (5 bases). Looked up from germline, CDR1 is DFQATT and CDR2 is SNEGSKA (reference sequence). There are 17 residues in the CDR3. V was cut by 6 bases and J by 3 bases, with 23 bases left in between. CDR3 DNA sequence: TGCAGTGCCCGTGTAACCGGGACCGTATTTCCTAATGAAAAACTGTTTTTT. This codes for CSARVTGTVFPNEKLFF.

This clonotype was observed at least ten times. CDR3 bases: TGCGCCAGCAGCCCGCGGACGGCGAGCTATGGCTACACCTTC. Protein product: CASSPRTASYGYTF. This chain connects TRBV5-1 to TRBJ1-2; no clear D gene. Trimming cost V 4 bases and J 4 bases, with 14 bases left between them. The CDR3 consists of 14 residues. CDR1 SGHRS and CDR2 YFSETQ come from the germline V gene.

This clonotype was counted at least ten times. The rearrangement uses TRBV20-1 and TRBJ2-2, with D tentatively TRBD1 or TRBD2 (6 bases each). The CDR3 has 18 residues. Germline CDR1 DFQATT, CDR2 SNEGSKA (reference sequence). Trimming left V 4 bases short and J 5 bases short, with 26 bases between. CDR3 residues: CSATPKGGGRIRTGELFF. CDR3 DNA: TGCAGTGCTACGCCCAAAGGAGGGGGAAGGATTCGGACCGGGGAGCTGTTTTTT.

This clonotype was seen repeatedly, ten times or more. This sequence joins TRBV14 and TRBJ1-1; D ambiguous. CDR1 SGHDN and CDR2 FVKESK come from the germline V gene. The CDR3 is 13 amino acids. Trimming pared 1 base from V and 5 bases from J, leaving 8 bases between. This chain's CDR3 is CASSQAHETEAFF. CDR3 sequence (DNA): TGTGCCAGCAGCCAAGCACATGAAACTGAAGCTTTCTTT. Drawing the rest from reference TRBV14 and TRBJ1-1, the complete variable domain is EAGVTQFPSHSVIEKGQTVTLRCDPISGHDNLYWYRRVMGKEIKFLLHFVKESKQDESGMPNNRFLAERTGGTYSTLKVQPAELEDSGVYFCASSQAHETEAFFGQGTRLTVV.

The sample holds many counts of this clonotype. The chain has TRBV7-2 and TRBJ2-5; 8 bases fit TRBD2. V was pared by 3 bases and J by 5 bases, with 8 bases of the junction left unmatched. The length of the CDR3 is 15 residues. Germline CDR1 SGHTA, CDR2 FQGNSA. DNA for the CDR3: TGTGCCAGCAGCTTCCTGGCGGGGGGCCCTGAGACCCAGTACTTC. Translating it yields CASSFLAGGPETQYF.

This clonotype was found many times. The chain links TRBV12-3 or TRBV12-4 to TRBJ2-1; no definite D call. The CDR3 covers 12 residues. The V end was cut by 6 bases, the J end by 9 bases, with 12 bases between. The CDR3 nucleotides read TGTGCCAGCAGCCACCTTGTGGGTGAGCAGTTCTTC. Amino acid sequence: CASSHLVGEQFF.

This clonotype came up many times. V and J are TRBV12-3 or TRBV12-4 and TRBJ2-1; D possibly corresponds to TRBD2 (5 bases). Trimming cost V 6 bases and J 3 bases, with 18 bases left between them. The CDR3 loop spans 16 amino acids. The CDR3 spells CASSQTLGGLYNEQFF. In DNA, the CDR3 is TGTGCCAGCAGCCAGACCCTGGGCGGACTCTACAATGAGCAGTTCTTC.

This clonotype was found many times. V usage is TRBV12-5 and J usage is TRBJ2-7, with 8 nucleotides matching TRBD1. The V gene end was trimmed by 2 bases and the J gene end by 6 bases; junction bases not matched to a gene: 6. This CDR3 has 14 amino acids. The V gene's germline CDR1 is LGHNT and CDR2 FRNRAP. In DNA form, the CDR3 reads TGTGCTAGTGGTTTGTCCTCAGGGGGCGGCGAGCAGTACTTC. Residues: CASGLSSGGGEQYF.

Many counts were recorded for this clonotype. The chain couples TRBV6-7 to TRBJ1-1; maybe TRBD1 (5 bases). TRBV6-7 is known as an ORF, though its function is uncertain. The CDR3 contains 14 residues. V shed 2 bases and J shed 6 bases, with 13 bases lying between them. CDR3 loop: CASSYHHLGAEAFF. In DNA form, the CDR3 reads TGTGCCAGCAGTTACCATCACTTGGGGGCTGAAGCTTTCTTT.

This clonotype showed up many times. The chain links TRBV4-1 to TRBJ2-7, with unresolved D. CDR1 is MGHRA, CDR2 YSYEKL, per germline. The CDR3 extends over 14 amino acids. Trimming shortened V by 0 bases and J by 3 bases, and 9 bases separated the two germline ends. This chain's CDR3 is CASSQDPGDYEQYF. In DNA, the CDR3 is TGCGCCAGCAGCCAAGATCCCGGTGACTACGAGCAGTACTTC.

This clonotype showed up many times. CDR3 sequence: CASSLDRNSYEQYF. The CDR3 nucleotides read TGCGCCAGCAGCTTGGACAGGAACTCCTACGAGCAGTACTTC. The chain employs TRBV5-1 and TRBJ2-7; possible D gene TRBD1, 5 bases. The germline V gene encodes CDR1 SGHRS and CDR2 YFSETQ. V was pared by 0 bases and J by 0 bases, with 7 bases between. This CDR3 contains 14 residues.

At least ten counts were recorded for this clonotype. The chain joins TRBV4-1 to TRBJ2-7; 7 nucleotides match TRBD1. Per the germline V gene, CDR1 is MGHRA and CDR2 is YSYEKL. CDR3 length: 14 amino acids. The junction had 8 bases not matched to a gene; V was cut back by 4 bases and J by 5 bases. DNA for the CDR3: TGCGCCAGCAGCCTTGTCCAGGGGGTCCACGAGCAGTACTTC. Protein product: CASSLVQGVHEQYF.

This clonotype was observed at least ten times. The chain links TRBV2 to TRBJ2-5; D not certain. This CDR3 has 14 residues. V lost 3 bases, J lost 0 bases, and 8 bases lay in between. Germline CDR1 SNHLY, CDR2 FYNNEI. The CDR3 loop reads CASSDSVYQETQYF. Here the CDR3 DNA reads TGTGCCAGCAGTGACTCAGTGTACCAAGAGACCCAGTACTTC.

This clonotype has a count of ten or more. CDR3 sequence reads: CASSEFGGNQPQHF. The CDR3 nucleotides are TGTGCCAGCAGTGAATTTGGCGGCAATCAGCCCCAGCATTTT. J is TRBJ1-5 and V is TRBV6-1, with D unresolved. Germline V gene lookup returns CDR1 MNHNS and CDR2 SASEGT. This CDR3 contains 14 residues. Between the trimmed V and J ends, which lost 2 bases and 2 bases, there was a span of 7 bases.

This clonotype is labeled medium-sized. The CDR3 DNA reads as TGTGCCAGCAGCTCACCACCGGGTCTGCGACAAGAGACCCAGTACTTC. Translation gives CASSSPPGLRQETQYF. The V call is TRBV7-2, the J call TRBJ2-5; no definite D call. V dropped 4 bases and J dropped 2 bases, with 17 bases sitting between them. The CDR3 consists of 16 residues. Germline CDR1 reads SGHTA; CDR2 reads FQGNSA.

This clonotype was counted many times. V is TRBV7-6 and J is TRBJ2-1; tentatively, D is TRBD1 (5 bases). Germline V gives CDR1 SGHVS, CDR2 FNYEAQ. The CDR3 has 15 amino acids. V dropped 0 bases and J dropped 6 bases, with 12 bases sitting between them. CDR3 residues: CASSLAEGASNEQFF. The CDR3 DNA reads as TGTGCCAGCAGCTTAGCCGAAGGGGCTAGCAATGAGCAGTTCTTC.

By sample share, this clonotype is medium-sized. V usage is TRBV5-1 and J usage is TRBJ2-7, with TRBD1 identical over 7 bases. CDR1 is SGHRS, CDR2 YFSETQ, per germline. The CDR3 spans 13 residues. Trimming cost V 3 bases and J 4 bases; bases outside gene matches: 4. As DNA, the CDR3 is TGCGCCAGCAGCTGGGACAGCCAGTACGAGCAGTACTTC. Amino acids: CASSWDSQYEQYF.

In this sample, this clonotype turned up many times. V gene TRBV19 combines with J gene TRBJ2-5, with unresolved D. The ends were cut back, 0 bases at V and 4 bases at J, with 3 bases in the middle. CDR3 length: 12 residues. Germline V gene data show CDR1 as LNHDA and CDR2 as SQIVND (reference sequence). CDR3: CASSIDGETQYF. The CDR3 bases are TGTGCCAGTAGTATAGACGGAGAGACCCAGTACTTC. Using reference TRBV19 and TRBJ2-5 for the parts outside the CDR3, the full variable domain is DGGITQSPKYLFRKEGQNVTLSCEQNLNHDAMYWYRQDPGQGLRLIYYSQIVNDFQKGDIAEGYSVSREKKESFPLTVTSAQKNPTAFYLCASSIDGETQYFGPGTRLLVL.

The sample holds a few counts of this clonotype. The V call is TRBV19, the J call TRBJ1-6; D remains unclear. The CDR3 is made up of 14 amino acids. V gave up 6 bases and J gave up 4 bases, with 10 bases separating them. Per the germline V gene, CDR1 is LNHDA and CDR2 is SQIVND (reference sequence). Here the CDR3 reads CASRSDRYNSPLHF. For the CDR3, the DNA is TGTGCCAGTAGGAGCGACCGTTATAATTCACCCCTCCACTTT.

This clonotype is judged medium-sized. The CDR3 region has the DNA TGTGCCATCAGTGAGTCGGGGACAGAAGAAGAGACCCAGTACTTC. Amino acid sequence: CAISESGTEEETQYF. The chain combines TRBV10-3 with TRBJ2-5, with 7 bases that match TRBD1. Germline V lookup: CDR1 ENHRY, CDR2 SYGVKD. The length of the CDR3 is 15 residues. The V gene end was trimmed by 0 bases and the J gene end by 3 bases; junction bases not matched to a gene: 4.

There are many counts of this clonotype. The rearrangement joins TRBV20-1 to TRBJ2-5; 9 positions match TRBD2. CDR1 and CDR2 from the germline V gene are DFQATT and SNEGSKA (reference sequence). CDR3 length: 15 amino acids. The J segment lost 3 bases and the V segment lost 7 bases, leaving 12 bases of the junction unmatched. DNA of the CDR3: TGCAGTGTATGGGGAAAACTAGCGGGCGAAGAGACCCAGTACTTC. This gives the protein CSVWGKLAGEETQYF.

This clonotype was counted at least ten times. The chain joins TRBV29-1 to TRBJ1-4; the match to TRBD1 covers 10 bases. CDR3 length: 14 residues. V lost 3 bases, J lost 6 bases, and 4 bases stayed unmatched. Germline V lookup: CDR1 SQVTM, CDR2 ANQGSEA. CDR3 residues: CSVDSGTGDEKLFF. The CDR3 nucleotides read TGCAGCGTTGACTCCGGGACAGGGGATGAAAAACTGTTTTTT.

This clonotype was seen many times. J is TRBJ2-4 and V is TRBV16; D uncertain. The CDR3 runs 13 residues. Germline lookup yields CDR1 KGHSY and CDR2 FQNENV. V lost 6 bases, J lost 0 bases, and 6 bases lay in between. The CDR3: CASRLSAKNIQYF. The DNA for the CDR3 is TGTGCCAGCAGGCTCTCAGCCAAAAACATTCAGTACTTC.

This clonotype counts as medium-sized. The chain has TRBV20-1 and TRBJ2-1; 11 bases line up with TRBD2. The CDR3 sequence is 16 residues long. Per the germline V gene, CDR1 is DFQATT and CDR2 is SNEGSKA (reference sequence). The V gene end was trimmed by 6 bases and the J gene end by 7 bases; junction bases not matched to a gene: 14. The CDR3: CSARGSGTSGTNEQFF. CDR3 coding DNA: TGCAGTGCACGGGGGAGTGGGACTAGCGGCACAAATGAGCAGTTCTTC.